This T cell receptor (beta chain) was sequenced during a study of T-cell reconstitution after alpha-beta-depleted transplantation in children. Unique molecular identifiers featured in how the TCRbeta library was prepared. One entry per CDR3 protein, called by TCRdb with MiXCR from the PCR reads. The profile shows a few hundred thousand distinct CDR3 sequences, about an eighth of them singletons. The CDR3 length is 14 residues. The ends were cut back, 4 bases at V and 5 bases at J, with 14 bases in the middle. Germline-derived CDR1 and CDR2 are LGHNA and YSLEER. This clonotype was recorded a few times.

Sample: PBMCs, taken from the stem cell graft. V gene TRBV4-3 combines with J gene TRBJ1-1, with D perhaps TRBD1 (5 bases). This clonotype was sampled from a human donor who donated a stem cell graft to a child with Fanconi anemia. The CDR3 protein is CASSLGTLGTEAFF. DNA for the CDR3: TGCGCCAGCAGCCTCGGGACCCTGGGAACTGAAGCTTTCTTT.